This record concerns one TCR beta chain sequence. This clonotype was detected once. Its antigen is still unknown. The record has no base qualities; no much larger clone is one base away. The CDR3, from cysteine to phenylalanine, totals 16 residues. CDR3 DNA only is kept here, 48 bases in frame from base 1. For CDR1 and CDR2, the germline V gene lists SGHRS and YFSETQ. Trimming removed 4 bases from V and 6 bases from J; the gene matches leave 10 bases unexplained. The entry originates in a study of human T cells and chemical hapten exposure (dated by TCRdb to the early 2020s). The study in broad terms: For sensitization, 2% DPC in acetone was applied to an approximately 2 cm by approximately 2 cm area of upper inner arm skin. Patients additionally received weekly therapeutic DPC doses to the scalp throughout the roughly 25-week study period. Patch tests used Finn chambers with 0.01% DPC on the upper back, scored after 6 days by International Contact Dermatitis Research Group standards. The mostly female patient cohort included alopecia areata with under or over 50% scalp involvement, alopecia totalis and alopecia universalis. Libraries were pooled for sequencing, and per-sample TCR yields varied mainly because of small differences in library volumes within the pool. The study tracked peripheral blood TCR repertoire changes in vivo during primary and secondary sensitization to the hapten diphenylcyclopropenone (DPC) in alopecia patients. Patient blood was sampled pre-sensitization (week 0) and at 2, 6 and about 24 weeks after DPC sensitization. Twenty-nine alopecia patients gave blood for TCR sequencing at one to four time points (pre-sensitization, 2, 6 and 24 weeks).

Library method: RACE. Sequenced using a NextSeq 500. Library preparation attached unique molecular identifiers to individual cDNA molecules for quantitative, reproducible TCR counting. From each blood RNA sample, both TCR alpha and TCR beta chains were sequenced. The published analysis was carried out like this. Samples had a median of approximately 96,000 TCRs, with a range from 23,224 to 690,600. V, J and CDR3 annotation of the TCR reads was performed with the Decombinator software suite. To make PS versus PT1 abundance plots, every sample was subsampled to the same number of TCRs (28,000). TCRs were defined as expanded if absent before sensitization and observed at least eight times at the 2-week time point. TCRdb's own reprocessing of the public reads used fastp at Q25 and MiXCR and kept productive beta chains. Rows with a matching CDR3 protein are joined into one entry that keeps the most common DNA and genes. The V and J calls were not made by the authors but by TCRdb's processing. This sample comprises 180,000 or so distinct CDR3 sequences, 20% to 25% of them detected only once. Together, the top ten hold under 7% of the sample.

The time point tag for this specimen amounts to: patch test 1, 2 weeks after DPC sensitization. This sample's treatment or condition label indicates: therapeutic diphenylcyclopropenone sensitization with weekly scalp DPC. At every patch-test visit, the blood draw took place before the patch test was put on. Patients were eligible if aged 18 to 70, diagnosed with alopecia and judged suitable for DPC therapy, and pregnant patients were excluded. Total RNA was extracted from unfractionated whole blood collected in Tempus Blood RNA tubes. The investigation overall reported the following: A positive correlation was found between the number of PT1 expanded TCRs and patch test score, with significance reached at thresholds 8, 16 and 32 but not 4. DPC sensitization did not change the number of TCRs with a frequency above 1 in 1000, and there was no evidence of changes in global repertoire structure. All patients had alopecia, a presumed autoimmune disease, so their immune response might differ from that of healthy individuals. After repeated subsampling, the strength of the expansion versus patch-test correlation and the threshold at which it became significant changed. Expanded TCRs formed significantly more large CDR3 similarity clusters than pre-sensitization or healthy control sets, consistent with antigen-driven responses.

The receptor comes from a woman aged 45-65 years with alopecia areata. Some clones in this sample may be carry-over from other donors' samples. Here the chain combines TRBV5-1 and TRBJ2-3; 11 bases in between match TRBD2. Material: whole blood, obtained in connection with sensitization to the hapten diphenylcyclopropenone (DPC). The CDR3 reads as follows: CASSRSLAGGMDTQYF. The DNA is as follows: TGCGCCAGCAGCCGGAGCCTAGCGGGAGGAATGGATACGCAGTATTTT.